Shown below are 16 T cell receptor beta chains from a single sample sequenced in a study of cytomegalovirus exposure and HLA in healthy donors. Primers: 60 Vbeta forward and 13 Jbeta reverse. Clones were read by immunoSEQ multiplex PCR, and TCRdb kept only the in-frame ones, dropping some. The sample shows under 150,000 clones, over 75% of them seen only once. Sequenced: PBMCs. The receptors stem from a woman in her 40s in good health and CMV-seropositive.

CDR3 nucleotide sequence: TGTGCCAGCAGCAAAGCGCGGGCCTCCACAGTGAATAATGAAAAACTGTTTTTT. It specifies CASSKARASTVNNEKLFF. This chain links TRBV21-1 with TRBJ1-4. TRBV21-1 is deemed a pseudogene. This CDR3 region has 18 residues.

This clone turned up a few times. This chain links TRBV9 with TRBJ2-5; tentative D call: TRBD2 (5 bases). Trimming left V 4 bases short and J 3 bases short, with 19 bases between. The CDR3 sequence is 16 residues long. The germline gives CDR1 SGDLS, CDR2 YYNGEE. CDR3 sequence: CASSPGQTTIEETQYF. The DNA for the CDR3 is TGTGCCAGCAGCCCCGGGCAGACTACCATAGAAGAGACCCAGTACTTC.

The chain combines TRBV7-9 with TRBJ1-2; the D is unclear. V was pared by 5 bases and J by 6 bases, with 13 bases between. The CDR3 sequence is 13 residues long. Per the germline V gene, CDR1 is SEHNR and CDR2 is FQNEAQ (reference sequence). The CDR3 DNA reads as TGTGCCAGCAGCCCCTTCACTGGTGATGGCTACACCTTC. This codes for CASSPFTGDGYTF. Combining the CDR3 with reference TRBV7-9 and TRBJ1-2 gives the whole variable domain DTGVSQNPRHKITKRGQNVTFRCDPISEHNRLYWYRQTLGQGPEFLTYFQNEAQLEKSRLLSDRFSAERPKGSFSTLEIQRTEQGDSAMYLCASSPFTGDGYTFGSGTRLTVV.

The chain uses TRBV14 and TRBJ1-6, with 7 bases identical to TRBD1. V trimming: 4 bases; J trimming: 6 bases; junction bases outside the gene matches: 6. Per the germline V gene, CDR1 is SGHDN and CDR2 is FVKESK. The CDR3 is 15 residues long. The CDR3 loop reads CASSLLGTVNSPLHF. The DNA of the CDR3 is TGTGCCAGCAGCCTCCTGGGGACAGTTAATTCACCCCTCCACTTT.

The V call is TRBV6-5, the J call TRBJ2-7; 8 bases agree with TRBD1. V was clipped by 6 bases and J by 6 bases; unmatched bases: 4. Germline lookup yields CDR1 MNHEY and CDR2 SVGAGI. The CDR3 extends over 12 amino acids. CDR3 residues: CASSGQGCEQYF. The CDR3 DNA reads TGTGCCAGCAGCGGACAGGGCTGCGAGCAGTACTTC.

The CDR3 is CASSPEPGWEETQYF. The DNA of the CDR3 is TGTGCCAGCAGCCCAGAGCCGGGGTGGGAGGAGACCCAGTACTTC. The chain links TRBV4-2 to TRBJ2-5, with D possibly matching TRBD2 (5 bases). The germline V gene encodes CDR1 LGHNA and CDR2 YNFKEQ. This CDR3 is 15 amino acids long. The V and J ends lost 4 bases and 5 bases respectively, with 17 bases between them.

The chain uses TRBV4-3 and TRBJ2-7, with TRBD1 matching 8 bases. The V gene's germline CDR1 is LGHNA and CDR2 YSLEER. CDR3 length equals 17 residues. V was pared by 0 bases and J by 1 base, with 8 bases of the junction left unmatched. The CDR3 is CASSQEPLGTGSYEQYF. The CDR3 DNA reads TGCGCCAGCAGCCAAGAACCGCTTGGGACAGGATCCTACGAGCAGTACTTC.

This rearrangement joins TRBV7-6 to TRBJ2-1, with TRBD2 as a possible D gene (6 bases). V lost 1 base, J lost 2 bases, and 9 bases lay in between. Germline V CDR1 and CDR2: SGHVS, FNYEAQ. CDR3 length equals 15 residues. CDR3 sequence: CASSLELAPYNEQFF. The CDR3 DNA reads as TGTGCCAGCAGCTTAGAACTAGCCCCCTACAATGAGCAGTTCTTC.

The chain is built from TRBV18 and TRBJ1-1, with TRBD1 matching over 7 bases. V trimming: 0 bases; J trimming: 3 bases; junction bases outside the gene matches: 7. This CDR3 contains 16 residues. Germline values: CDR1 KGHSH, CDR2 LQKENI. The CDR3 bases are TGTGCCAGCTCACCACCGTCCCACAGGGGAGACACTGAAGCTTTCTTT. This codes for CASSPPSHRGDTEAFF.

The DNA of the CDR3 is TGTGCCATTAAGGGAGGGCAGAACACTGAAGCTTTCTTT. Translation gives CAIKGGQNTEAFF. The J gene is TRBJ1-1, the V gene TRBV6-1, with no clear D. The V end was cut by 10 bases, the J end by 1 base, with 13 bases between. Germline CDR1 is MNHNS and CDR2 is SASEGT. The CDR3 runs 13 residues.

The V call is TRBV5-1, the J call TRBJ2-5, with 10 bases that match TRBD2. V shed 4 bases, J shed 1 base, and the junction held 13 bases outside the gene matches. CDR3 size: 18 residues. Germline V gene sequence: CDR1 SGHRS, CDR2 YFSETQ. For the CDR3, the DNA is TGCGCCAGCAGCCATACCTCTAGCGGGAGAAGTTCCCAAGAGACCCAGTACTTC. Its translation is CASSHTSSGRSSQETQYF.

This chain links TRBV7-9 with TRBJ1-3, with 9 bases that match TRBD1. V shed 5 bases, J shed 2 bases, and the junction held 7 bases outside the gene matches. The CDR3 is 16 residues long. CDR1 and CDR2 (germline): SEHNR, FQNEAQ (reference sequence). The CDR3 region has the DNA TGTGCCAGCAGCAGATTAACAGGGGGCACTGGAAACACCATATATTTT. Translated: CASSRLTGGTGNTIYF.

V usage is TRBV2 and J usage is TRBJ2-7; 10 bases are a match to TRBD1. Germline CDR1 is SNHLY and CDR2 is FYNNEI. This CDR3 comprises 14 residues. Trimming removed 10 bases from V and 5 bases from J; junction bases left unmatched: 11. CDR3 DNA: TGTGCCACCCAAAGATCGACAGGGGGCCACGAGCAGTACTTC. Amino acids: CATQRSTGGHEQYF.

In DNA form, the CDR3 reads TGTGCCAGCAGCTGGGGGCCTGGGGGAAAACTGTTTTTT. Its translation is CASSWGPGGKLFF. The chain uses TRBV27 and TRBJ1-4; tentatively, D is TRBD1 (6 bases). CDR1 and CDR2 (germline): MNHEY, SMNVEV (reference sequence). V was trimmed by 6 bases and J by 10 bases, leaving 15 bases between them. The CDR3 consists of 13 residues. Full variable domain (missing parts from reference TRBV27 and TRBJ1-4): EAQVTQNPRYLITVTGKKLTVTCSQNMNHEYMSWYRQDPGLGLRQIYYSMNVEVTDKGDVPEGYKVSRKEKRNFPLILESPSPNQTSLYFCASSWGPGGKLFFGSGTQLSVL.

The rearrangement joins TRBV9 to TRBJ2-1; the D gene is possibly TRBD2 (7 bases). CDR1 and CDR2 (germline): SGDLS, YYNGEE. V lost 2 bases and J 9 bases, leaving 12 bases between the germline ends. The CDR3 totals 13 residues. CDR3 sequence reads: CASSVGGAGEQFF. The CDR3 region has the DNA TGTGCCAGCAGCGTTGGGGGGGCGGGTGAGCAGTTCTTC.

This chain links TRBV5-1 with TRBJ2-1, with 11 bases that match TRBD2. CDR1 is SGHRS and CDR2 is YFSETQ in the germline V gene. The J segment lost 4 bases and the V segment lost 2 bases, leaving 2 bases of the junction unmatched. CDR3 size: 15 residues. The CDR3 here is CASSLLAGGYNEQFF. In DNA form, the CDR3 reads TGCGCCAGCAGCTTATTAGCGGGGGGGTACAATGAGCAGTTCTTC.